The T cell receptor (beta chain) described here comes from a study of beta chain features in type 1 diabetes. CDR3 size: 15 residues. The V and J ends lost 5 bases and 4 bases respectively, with 17 bases between them. Germline V gene sequence: CDR1 SGHTA, CDR2 FQGNSA. Remarks on this clone: The target antigen is unknown.

The study reverse transcribed the entire isolated RNA, so it sequenced expressed TCRB transcripts. TCRdb's copy holds only in-frame clones and misses some; the assay was immunoSEQ multiplex PCR. In the table there are 350,000 to 450,000 clones, more than 11% of which are singletons. General study results and limits: The naive, central memory and Treg TCRB repertoires of patients appeared to be more similar to one another than those of healthy donors. Highly expressing activated T cells could be over-counted with a cDNA template. Type 1 diabetes patients showed fewer insertions and more deletions at VDJ junctions. Patients and controls would share equally any PCR tilt toward shorter templates.

The specimen sequenced was naive CD4+ T cells from blood. This TCR came from a man in his thirties or forties in good health. The chain carries TRBV7-2 and TRBJ2-5; TRBD2 is a possible D gene (6 bases). This CDR3 reads CASSRTGLGGETQYF. CDR3 nucleotides: TGTGCCAGCAGCCGGACGGGACTCGGGGGAGAGACCCAGTACTTC.